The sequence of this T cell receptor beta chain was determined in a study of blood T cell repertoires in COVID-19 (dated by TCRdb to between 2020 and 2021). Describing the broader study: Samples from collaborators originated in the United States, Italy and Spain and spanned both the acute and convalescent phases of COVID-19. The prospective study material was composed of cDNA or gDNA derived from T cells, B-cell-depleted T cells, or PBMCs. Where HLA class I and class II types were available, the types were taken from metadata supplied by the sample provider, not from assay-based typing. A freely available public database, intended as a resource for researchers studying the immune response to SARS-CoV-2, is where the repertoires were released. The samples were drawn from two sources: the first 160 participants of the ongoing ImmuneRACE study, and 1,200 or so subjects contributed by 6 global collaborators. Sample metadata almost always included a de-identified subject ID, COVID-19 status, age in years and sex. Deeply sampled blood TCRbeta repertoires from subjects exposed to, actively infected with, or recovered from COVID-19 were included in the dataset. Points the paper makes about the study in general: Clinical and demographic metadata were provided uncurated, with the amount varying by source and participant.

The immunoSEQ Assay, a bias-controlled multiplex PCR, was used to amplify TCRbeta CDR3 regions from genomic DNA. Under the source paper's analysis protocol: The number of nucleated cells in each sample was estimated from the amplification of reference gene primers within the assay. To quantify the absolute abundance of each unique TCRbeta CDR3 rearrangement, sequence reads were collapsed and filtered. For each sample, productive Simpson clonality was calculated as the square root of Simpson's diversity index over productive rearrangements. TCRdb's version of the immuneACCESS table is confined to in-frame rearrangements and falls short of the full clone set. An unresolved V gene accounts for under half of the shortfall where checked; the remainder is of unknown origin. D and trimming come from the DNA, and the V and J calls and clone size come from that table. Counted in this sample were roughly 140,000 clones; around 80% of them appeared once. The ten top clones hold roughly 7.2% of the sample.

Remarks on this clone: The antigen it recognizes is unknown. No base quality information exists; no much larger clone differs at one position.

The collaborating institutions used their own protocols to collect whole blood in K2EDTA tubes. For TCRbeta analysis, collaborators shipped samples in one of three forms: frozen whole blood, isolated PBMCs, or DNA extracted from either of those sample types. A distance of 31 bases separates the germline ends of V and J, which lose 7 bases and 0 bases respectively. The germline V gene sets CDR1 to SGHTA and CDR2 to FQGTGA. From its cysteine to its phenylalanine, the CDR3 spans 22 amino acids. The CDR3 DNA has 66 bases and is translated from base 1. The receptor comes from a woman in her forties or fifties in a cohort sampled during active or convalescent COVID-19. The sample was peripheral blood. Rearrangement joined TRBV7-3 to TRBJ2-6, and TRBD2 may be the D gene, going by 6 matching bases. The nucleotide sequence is TGTGCCAGCACCCCAATCGGGAGAGAGCCTCGGGGCCACCACTCTGGGGCCAACGTCCTGACTTTC. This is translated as CASTPIGREPRGHHSGANVLTF.